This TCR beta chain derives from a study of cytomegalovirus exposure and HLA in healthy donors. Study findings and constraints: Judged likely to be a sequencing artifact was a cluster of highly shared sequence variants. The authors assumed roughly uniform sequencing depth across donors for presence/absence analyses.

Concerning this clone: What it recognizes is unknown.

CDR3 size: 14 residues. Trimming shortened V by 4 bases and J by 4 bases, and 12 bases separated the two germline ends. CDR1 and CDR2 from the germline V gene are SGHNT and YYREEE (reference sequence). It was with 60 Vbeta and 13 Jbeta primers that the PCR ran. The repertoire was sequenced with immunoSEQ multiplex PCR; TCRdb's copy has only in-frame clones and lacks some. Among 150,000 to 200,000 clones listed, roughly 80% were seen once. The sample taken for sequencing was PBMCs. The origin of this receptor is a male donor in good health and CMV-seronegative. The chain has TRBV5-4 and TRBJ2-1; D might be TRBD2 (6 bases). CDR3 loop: CASSRPGGYNEQFF. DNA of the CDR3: TGTGCCAGCAGCCGTCCTGGGGGGTACAATGAGCAGTTCTTC.